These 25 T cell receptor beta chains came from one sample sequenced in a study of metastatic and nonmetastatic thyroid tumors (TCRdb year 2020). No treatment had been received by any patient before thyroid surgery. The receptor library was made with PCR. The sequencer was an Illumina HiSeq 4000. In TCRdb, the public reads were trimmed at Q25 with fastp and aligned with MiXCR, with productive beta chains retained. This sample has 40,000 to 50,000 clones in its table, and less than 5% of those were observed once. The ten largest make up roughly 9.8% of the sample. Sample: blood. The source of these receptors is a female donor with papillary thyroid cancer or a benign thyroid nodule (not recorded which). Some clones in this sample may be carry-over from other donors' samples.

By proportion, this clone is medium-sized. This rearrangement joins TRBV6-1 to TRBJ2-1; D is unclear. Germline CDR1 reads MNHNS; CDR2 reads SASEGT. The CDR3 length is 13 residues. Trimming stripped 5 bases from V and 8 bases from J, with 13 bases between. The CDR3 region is CASSYGLMDEQFF. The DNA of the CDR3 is TGTGCCAGCAGTTACGGGCTAATGGATGAGCAGTTCTTC.

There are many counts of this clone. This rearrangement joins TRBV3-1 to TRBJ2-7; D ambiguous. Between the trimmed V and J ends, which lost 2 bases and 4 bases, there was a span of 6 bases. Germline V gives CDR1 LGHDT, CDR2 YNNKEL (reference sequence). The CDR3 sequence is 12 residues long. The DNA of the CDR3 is TGTGCCAGCAGCCAACCCCCTTACGAGCAGTACTTC. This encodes CASSQPPYEQYF.

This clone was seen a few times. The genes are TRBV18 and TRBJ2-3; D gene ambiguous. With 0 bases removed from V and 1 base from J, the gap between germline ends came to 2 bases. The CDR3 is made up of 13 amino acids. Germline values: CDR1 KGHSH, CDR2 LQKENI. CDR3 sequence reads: CASSPPGTDTQYF. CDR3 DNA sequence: TGTGCCAGCTCACCACCGGGCACAGATACGCAGTATTTT.

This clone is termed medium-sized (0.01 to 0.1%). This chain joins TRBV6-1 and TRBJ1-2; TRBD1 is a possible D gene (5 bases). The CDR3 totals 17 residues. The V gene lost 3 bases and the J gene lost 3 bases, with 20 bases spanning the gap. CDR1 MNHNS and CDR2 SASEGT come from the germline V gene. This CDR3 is CASSDLGWTPEDYGYTF. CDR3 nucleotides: TGTGCCAGCAGTGACTTGGGCTGGACACCCGAGGACTATGGCTACACCTTC.

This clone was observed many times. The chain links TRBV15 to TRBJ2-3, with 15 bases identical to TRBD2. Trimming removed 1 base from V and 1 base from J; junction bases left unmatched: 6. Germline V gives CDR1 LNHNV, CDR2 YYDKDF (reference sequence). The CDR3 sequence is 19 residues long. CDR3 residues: CATSRGTSGRVRRTDTQYF. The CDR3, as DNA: TGTGCCACCAGCAGAGGGACTAGCGGGAGGGTAAGACGCACAGATACGCAGTATTTT.

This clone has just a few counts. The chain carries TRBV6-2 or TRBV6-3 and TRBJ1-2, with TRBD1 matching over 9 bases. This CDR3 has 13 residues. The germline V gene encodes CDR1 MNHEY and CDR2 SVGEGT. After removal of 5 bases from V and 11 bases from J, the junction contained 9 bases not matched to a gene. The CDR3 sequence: CASSVWDRELYTF. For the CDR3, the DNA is TGTGCCAGCAGTGTATGGGACAGGGAGTTATACACCTTC.

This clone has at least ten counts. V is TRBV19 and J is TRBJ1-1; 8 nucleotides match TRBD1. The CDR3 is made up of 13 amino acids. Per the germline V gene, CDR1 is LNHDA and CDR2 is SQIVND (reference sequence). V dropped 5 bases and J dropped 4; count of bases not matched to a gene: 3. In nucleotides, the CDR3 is TGTGCCAGTAGTCTTGACAGGGGCACTGAAGCTTTCTTT. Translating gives CASSLDRGTEAFF.

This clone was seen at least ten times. CDR3: CSARGDRDTGELFF. CDR3 in DNA: TGCAGTGCTAGAGGGGACAGGGACACCGGGGAGCTGTTTTTT. This rearrangement joins TRBV20-1 to TRBJ2-2; 9 bases are a match to TRBD1. The ends lost 1 base at V and 3 bases at J; junction bases unmatched: 0. The CDR3 consists of 14 residues. The V gene's germline CDR1 is DFQATT and CDR2 SNEGSKA (reference sequence).

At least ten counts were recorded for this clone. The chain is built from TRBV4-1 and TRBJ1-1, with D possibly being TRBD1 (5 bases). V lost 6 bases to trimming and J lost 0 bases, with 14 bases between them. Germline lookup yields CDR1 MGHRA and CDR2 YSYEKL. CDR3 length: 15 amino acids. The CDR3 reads CASRDTGPMNTEAFF. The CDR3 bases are TGCGCCAGCAGAGATACGGGACCCATGAACACTGAAGCTTTCTTT.

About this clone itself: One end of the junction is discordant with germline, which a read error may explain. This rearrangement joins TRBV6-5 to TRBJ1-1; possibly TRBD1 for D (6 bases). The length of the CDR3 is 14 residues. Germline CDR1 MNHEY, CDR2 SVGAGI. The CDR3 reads CASGYWQGNPAAFF. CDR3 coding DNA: TGTGCCAGCGGTTACTGGCAGGGGAACCCTGCAGCTTTCTTT.

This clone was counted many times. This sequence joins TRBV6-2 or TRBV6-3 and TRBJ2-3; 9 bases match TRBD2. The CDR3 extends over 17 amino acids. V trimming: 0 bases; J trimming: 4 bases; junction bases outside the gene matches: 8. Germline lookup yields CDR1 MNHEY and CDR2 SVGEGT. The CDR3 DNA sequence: TGTGCCAGCAGTTACTCGATCTTAGCGGGAGACCCAGATACGCAGTATTTT. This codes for CASSYSILAGDPDTQYF.

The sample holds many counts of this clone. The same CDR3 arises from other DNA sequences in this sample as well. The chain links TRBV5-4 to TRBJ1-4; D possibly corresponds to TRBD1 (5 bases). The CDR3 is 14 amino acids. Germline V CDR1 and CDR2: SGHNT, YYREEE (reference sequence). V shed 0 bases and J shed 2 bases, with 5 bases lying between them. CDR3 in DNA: TGTGCCAGCAGCTTGGGGGGGACTAATGAAAAACTGTTTTTT. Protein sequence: CASSLGGTNEKLFF.

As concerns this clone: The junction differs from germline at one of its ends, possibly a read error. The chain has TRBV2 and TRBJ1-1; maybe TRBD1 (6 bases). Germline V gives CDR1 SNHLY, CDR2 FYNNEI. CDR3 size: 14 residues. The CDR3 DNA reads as TGTGCCAGCAGTGAGGGTCGGGACAACACTGAAGATTTGTTT. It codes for CASSEGRDNTEDLF.

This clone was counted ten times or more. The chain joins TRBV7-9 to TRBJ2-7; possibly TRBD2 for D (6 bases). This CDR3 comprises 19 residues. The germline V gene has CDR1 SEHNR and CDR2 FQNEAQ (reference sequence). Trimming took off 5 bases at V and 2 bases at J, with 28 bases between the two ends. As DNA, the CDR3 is TGTGCCAGCAGCCCCCGGCCTACTAGCTCGGTTCAGGAAACCTACGAGCAGTACTTC. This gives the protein CASSPRPTSSVQETYEQYF.

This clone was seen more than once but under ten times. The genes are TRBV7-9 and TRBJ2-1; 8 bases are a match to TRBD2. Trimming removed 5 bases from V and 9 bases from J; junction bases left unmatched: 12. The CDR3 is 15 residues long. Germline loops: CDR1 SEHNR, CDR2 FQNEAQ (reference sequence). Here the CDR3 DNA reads TGTGCCAGCAGCGCGACTAGCGTCAGGATGGTTGAGCAGTTCTTC. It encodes CASSATSVRMVEQFF.

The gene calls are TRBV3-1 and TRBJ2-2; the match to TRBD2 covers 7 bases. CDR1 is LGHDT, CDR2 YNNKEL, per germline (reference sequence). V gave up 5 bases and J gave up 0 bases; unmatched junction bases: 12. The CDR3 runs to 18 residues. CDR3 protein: CASSYVGGIWSNTGELFF. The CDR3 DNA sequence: TGTGCCAGCAGCTACGTCGGGGGGATATGGTCGAACACCGGGGAGCTGTTTTTT. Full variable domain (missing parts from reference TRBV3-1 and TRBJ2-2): DTAVSQTPKYLVTQMGNDKSIKCEQNLGHDTMYWYKQDSKKFLKIMFSYNNKELIINETVPNRFSPKSPDKAHLNLHINSLELGDSAVYFCASSYVGGIWSNTGELFFGEGSRLTVL.

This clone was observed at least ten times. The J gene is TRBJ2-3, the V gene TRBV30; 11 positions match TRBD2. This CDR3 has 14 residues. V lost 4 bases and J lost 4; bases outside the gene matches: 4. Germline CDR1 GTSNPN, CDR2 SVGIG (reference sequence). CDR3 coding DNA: TGTGCCTGGAACCCTAGCGGGAGGCCAGATACGCAGTATTTT. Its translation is CAWNPSGRPDTQYF.

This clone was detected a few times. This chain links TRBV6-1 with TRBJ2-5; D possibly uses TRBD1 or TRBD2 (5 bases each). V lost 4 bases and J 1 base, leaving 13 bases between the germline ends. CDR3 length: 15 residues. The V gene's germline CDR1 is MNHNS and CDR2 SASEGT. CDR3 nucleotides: TGTGCCAGCAGTGTTTCCCTTGGGGGCCAAGAGACCCAGTACTTC. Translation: CASSVSLGGQETQYF.

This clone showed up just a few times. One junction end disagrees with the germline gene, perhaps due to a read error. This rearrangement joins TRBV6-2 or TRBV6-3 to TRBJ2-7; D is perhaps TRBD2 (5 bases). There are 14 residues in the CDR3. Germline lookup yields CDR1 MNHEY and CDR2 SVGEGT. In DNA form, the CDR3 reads TGTGCCAGCATTTACGAGGCGGGTAAATACGAGCAGTACTTC. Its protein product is CASIYEAGKYEQYF.

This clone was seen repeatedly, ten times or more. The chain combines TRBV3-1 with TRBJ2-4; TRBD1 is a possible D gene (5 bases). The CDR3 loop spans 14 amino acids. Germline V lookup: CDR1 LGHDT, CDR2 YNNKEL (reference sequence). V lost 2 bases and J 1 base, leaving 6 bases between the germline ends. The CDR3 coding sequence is TGTGCCAGCAGCCAACAGGGTGCCAAAAACATTCAGTACTTC. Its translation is CASSQQGAKNIQYF.

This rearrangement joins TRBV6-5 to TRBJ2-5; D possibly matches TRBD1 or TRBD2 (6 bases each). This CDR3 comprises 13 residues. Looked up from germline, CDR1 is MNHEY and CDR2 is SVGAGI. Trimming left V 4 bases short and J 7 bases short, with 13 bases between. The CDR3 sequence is CASSFDRRGTQYF. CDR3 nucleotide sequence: TGTGCCAGCAGTTTCGACAGGCGGGGGACCCAGTACTTC.

This CDR3 is CASSFGTSGYNEQFF. The CDR3 DNA is TGTGCCAGCAGCTTCGGGACTAGCGGTTACAATGAGCAGTTCTTC. The chain carries TRBV11-2 and TRBJ2-1; TRBD2 matches 11 bases. Germline-derived CDR1 and CDR2 are SGHAT and FQNNGV. V gave up 3 bases and J gave up 4 bases; unmatched junction bases: 2. The CDR3 totals 15 residues.

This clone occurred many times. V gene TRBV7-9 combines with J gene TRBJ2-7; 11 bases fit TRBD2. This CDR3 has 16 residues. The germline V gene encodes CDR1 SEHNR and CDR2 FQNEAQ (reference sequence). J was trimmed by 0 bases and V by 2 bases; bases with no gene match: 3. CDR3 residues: CASSLLAGGNSYEQYF. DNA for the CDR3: TGTGCCAGCAGCTTACTAGCGGGAGGCAACTCCTACGAGCAGTACTTC.

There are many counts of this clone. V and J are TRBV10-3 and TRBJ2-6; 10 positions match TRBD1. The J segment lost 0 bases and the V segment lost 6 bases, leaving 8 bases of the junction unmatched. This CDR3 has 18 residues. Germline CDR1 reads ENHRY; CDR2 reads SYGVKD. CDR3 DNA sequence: TGTGCCATCAGCGGACCGGGACAGGGGACCTCTGGGGCCAACGTCCTGACTTTC. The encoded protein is CAISGPGQGTSGANVLTF.

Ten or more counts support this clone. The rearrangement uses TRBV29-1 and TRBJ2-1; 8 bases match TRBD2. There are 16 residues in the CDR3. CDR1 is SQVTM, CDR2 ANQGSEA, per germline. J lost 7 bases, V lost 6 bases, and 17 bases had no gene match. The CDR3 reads CSVIPITSGGGNEQFF. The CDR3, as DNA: TGCAGCGTCATCCCTATTACTAGCGGAGGAGGGAATGAGCAGTTCTTC.